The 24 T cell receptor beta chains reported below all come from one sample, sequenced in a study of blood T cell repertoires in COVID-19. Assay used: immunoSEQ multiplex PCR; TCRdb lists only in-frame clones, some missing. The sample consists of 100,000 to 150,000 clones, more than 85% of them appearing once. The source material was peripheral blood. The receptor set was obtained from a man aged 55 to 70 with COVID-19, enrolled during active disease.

The CDR3 sequence is CSVEGTHPYEQYF. Here the CDR3 DNA reads TGCAGCGTTGAGGGGACACACCCGTACGAGCAGTACTTC. The gene calls are TRBV29-1 and TRBJ2-7, with D possibly TRBD1 on 6 matching bases. Trimming removed 3 bases at V and 4 bases at J, with 13 bases between. Germline V gene data show CDR1 as SQVTM and CDR2 as ANQGSEA. This CDR3 region has 13 residues.

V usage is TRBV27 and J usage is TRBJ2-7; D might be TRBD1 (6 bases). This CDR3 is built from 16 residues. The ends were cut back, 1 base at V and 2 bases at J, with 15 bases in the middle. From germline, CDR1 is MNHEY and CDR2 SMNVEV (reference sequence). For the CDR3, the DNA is TGTGCCAGCAGTTTATATTCAACAGGGCCCCCCTACGAGCAGTACTTC. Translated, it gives CASSLYSTGPPYEQYF.

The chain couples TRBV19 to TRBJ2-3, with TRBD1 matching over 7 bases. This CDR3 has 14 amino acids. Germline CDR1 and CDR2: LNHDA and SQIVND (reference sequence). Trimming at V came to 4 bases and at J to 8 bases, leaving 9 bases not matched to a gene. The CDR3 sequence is CASSRDRTGGTQYF. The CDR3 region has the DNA TGTGCCAGTAGTAGGGACAGAACAGGAGGTACGCAGTATTTT.

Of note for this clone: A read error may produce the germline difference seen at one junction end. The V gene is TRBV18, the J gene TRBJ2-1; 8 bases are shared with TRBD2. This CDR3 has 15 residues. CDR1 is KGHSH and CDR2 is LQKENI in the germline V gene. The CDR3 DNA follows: TGTGCCAGCTCTCCACGGACTAGCCCCAATGGTGAGCAGTTCTTC. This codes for CASSPRTSPNGEQFF.

The chain's CDR3 is CASSDHQNSYEQYF. In nucleotides, the CDR3 is TGTGCCAGCAGTGATCACCAGAACTCCTACGAGCAGTACTTC. The V gene is TRBV25-1, the J gene TRBJ2-7; D not resolved. CDR3 size: 14 residues. V dropped 3 bases and J dropped 0 bases, with 9 bases sitting between them. Germline V gives CDR1 MGHDK, CDR2 SYGVNS.

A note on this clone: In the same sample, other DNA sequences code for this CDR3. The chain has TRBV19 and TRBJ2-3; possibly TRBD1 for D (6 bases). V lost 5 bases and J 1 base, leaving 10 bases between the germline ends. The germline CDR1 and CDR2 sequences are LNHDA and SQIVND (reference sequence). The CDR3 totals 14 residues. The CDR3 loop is CASSSSGGTDTQYF. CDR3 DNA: TGTGCCAGTAGTTCGTCAGGGGGCACAGATACGCAGTATTTT.

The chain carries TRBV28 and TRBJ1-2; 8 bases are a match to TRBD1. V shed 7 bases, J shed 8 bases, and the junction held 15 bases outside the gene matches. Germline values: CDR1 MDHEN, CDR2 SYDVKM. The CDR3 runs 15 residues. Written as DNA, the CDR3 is TGTGCCAGCACGGGCCCAGGACAGGGCCTCTGGGGCTACACCTTC. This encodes CASTGPGQGLWGYTF.

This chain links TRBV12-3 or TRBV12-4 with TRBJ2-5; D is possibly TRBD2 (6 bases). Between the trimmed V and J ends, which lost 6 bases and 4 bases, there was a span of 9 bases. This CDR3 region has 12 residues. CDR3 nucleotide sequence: TGTGCCAGCAGGGCGCGGGGAGAGACCCAGTACTTC. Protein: CASRARGETQYF.

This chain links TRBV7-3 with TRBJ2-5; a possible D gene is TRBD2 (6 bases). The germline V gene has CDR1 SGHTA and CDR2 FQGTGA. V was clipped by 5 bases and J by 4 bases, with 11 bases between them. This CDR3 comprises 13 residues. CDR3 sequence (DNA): TGTGCCAGCAGCCGGGGAGGTTTAGAGACCCAGTACTTC. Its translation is CASSRGGLETQYF.

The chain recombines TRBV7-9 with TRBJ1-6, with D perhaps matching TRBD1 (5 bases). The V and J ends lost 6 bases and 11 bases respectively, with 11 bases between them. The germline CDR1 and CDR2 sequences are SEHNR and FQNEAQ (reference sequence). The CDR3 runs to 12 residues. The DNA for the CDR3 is TGTGCCAGCAGTGGCAGGGTACCACCCCTCCACTTT. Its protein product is CASSGRVPPLHF.

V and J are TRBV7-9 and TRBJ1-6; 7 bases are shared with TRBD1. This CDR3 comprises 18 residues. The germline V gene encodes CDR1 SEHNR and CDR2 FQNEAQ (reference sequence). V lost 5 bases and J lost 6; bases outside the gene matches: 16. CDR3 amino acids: CASSPQISRQGLNSPLHF. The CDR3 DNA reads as TGTGCCAGCAGCCCCCAGATATCCAGACAGGGACTTAATTCACCCCTCCACTTT.

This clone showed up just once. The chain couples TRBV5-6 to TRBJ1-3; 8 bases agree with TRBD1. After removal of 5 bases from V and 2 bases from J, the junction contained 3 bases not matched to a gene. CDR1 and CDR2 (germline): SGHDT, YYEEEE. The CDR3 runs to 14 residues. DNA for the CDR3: TGTGCCAGCAGGAGGACAGGGCCTGGAAACACCATATATTTT. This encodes CASRRTGPGNTIYF.

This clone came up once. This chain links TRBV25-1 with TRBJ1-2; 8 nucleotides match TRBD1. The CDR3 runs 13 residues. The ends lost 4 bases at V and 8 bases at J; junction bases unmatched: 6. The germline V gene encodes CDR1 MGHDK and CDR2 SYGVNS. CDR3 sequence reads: CASSGDRGRGYTF. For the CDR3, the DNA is TGTGCCAGCAGTGGCGACAGGGGACGAGGCTACACCTTC.

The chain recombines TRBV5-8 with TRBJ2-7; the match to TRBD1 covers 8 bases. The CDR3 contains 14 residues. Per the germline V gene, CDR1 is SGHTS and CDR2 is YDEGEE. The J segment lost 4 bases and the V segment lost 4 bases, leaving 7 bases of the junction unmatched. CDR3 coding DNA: TGTGCCAGCAGCGTGACTGGGGACAGGTACGAGCAGTACTTC. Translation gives CASSVTGDRYEQYF. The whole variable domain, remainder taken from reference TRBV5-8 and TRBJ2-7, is EAGVTQSPTHLIKTRGQQATLRCSPISGHTSVYWYQQALGLGLQFLLWYDEGEERNRGNFPPRFSGRQFPNYSSELNVNALELEDSALYLCASSVTGDRYEQYFGPGTRLTVT.

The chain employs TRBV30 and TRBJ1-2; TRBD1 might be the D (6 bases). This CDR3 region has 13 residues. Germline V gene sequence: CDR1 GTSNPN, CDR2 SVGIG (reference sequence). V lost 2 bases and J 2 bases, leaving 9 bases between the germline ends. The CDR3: CAWSQDRNYGYTF. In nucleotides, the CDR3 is TGTGCCTGGAGTCAAGACAGGAACTATGGCTACACCTTC.

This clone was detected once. The CDR3 region has the DNA TGTGCCAGCTCAGGAGGGGGCAGGAACTCCTACGAGCAGTACTTC. It specifies CASSGGGRNSYEQYF. The chain has TRBV18 and TRBJ2-7; TRBD1 is a possible D gene (7 bases). CDR3 length equals 15 residues. V was pared by 5 bases and J by 0 bases, with 14 bases between. Germline-derived CDR1 and CDR2 are KGHSH and LQKENI.

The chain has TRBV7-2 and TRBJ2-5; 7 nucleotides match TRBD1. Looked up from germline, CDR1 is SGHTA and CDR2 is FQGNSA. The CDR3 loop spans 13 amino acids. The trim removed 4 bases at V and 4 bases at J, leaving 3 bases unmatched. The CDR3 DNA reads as TGTGCCAGCAGCTCCTACAGGGGAGAGACCCAGTACTTC. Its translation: CASSSYRGETQYF.

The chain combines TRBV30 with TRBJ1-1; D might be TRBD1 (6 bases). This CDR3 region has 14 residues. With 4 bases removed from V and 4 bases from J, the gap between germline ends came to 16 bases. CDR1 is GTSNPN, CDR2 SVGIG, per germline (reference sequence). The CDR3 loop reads CAWTSTGLITEAFF. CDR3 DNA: TGTGCCTGGACCTCTACAGGGTTGATCACTGAAGCTTTCTTT. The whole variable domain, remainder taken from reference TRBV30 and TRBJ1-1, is SQTIHQWPATLVQPVGSPLSLECTVEGTSNPNLYWYRQAAGRGLQLLFYSVGIGQISSEVPQNLSASRPQDRQFILSSKKLLLSDSGFYLCAWTSTGLITEAFFGQGTRLTVV.

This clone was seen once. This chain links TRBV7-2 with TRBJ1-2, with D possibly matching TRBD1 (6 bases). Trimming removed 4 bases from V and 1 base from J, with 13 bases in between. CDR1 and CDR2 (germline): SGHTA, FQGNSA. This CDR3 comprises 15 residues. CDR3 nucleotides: TGTGCCAGCAGCTCCACAAGGACAGTTAACTATGGCTACACCTTC. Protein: CASSSTRTVNYGYTF. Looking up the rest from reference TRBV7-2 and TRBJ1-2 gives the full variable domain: GAGVSQSPSNKVTEKGKDVELRCDPISGHTALYWYRQSLGQGLEFLIYFQGNSAPDKSGLPSDRFSAERTGGSVSTLTIQRTQQEDSAVYLCASSSTRTVNYGYTFGSGTRLTVV.

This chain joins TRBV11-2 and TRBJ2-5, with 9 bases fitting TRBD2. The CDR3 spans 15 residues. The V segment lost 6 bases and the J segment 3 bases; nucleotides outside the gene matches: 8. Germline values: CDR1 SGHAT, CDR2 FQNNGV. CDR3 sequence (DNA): TGTGCCAGCAGTCCCGTAGCGGGGGTGAAAGAGACCCAGTACTTC. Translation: CASSPVAGVKETQYF.

The CDR3, as DNA: TGTGCCAGCAGCTCCCACCATACTCCGGGTACTGAAGCTTTCTTT. This encodes CASSSHHTPGTEAFF. This sequence joins TRBV9 and TRBJ1-1, with D unresolved. The CDR3 length is 15 residues. Trimming took off 4 bases at V and 5 bases at J, with 18 bases between the two ends. Germline assignment: CDR1 SGDLS and CDR2 YYNGEE.

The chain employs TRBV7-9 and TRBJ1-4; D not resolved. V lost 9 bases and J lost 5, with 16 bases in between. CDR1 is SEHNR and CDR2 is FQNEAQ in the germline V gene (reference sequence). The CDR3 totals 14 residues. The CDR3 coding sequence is TGTGCCAGTGTGAAGTCAGGATTAAATGAAAAACTGTTTTTT. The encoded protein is CASVKSGLNEKLFF. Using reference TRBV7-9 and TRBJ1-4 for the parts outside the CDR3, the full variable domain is DTGVSQNPRHKITKRGQNVTFRCDPISEHNRLYWYRQTLGQGPEFLTYFQNEAQLEKSRLLSDRFSAERPKGSFSTLEIQRTEQGDSAMYLCASVKSGLNEKLFFGSGTQLSVL.

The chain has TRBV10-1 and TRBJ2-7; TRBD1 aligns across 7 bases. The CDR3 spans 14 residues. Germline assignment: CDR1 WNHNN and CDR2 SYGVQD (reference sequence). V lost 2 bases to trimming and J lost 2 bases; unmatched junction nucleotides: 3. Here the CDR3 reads CASSERTGPYEQYF. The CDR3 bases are TGCGCCAGCAGTGAGAGGACAGGACCCTACGAGCAGTACTTC.

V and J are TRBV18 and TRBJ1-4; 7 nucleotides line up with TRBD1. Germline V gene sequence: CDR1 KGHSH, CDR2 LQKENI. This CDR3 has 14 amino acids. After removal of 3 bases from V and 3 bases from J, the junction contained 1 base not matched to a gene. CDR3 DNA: TGTGCCAGCTCACCGGGACAGTCTAATGAAAAACTGTTTTTT. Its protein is CASSPGQSNEKLFF.